This record looks at one TCR beta chain sequence and its context. These data originate in a study of control samples from healthy donors and cancer patients. The length of the CDR3 is 14 residues. Trimming left V 5 bases short and J 1 base short, with 11 bases between. Germline V gene data show CDR1 as LNHDA and CDR2 as SQIVND (reference sequence). Profiling relied on immunoSEQ multiplex PCR, and the TCRdb table lists in-frame clones only, not all of them. The data hold under 200,000 clones, with approximately 96% observed a single time. Material for sequencing was blood. The receptor was isolated from a woman in her thirties in good health. The rearrangement joins TRBV19 to TRBJ1-1; maybe TRBD1 (5 bases). This CDR3 reads CASSLGTANTEAFF. CDR3 coding DNA: TGTGCCAGTAGTTTAGGGACTGCGAACACTGAAGCTTTCTTT.